One sample yielded the 12 T cell receptor beta chains listed below, sequenced in a study of tumor and adjacent non-tumor tissue in lung cancer. The template was RNA from unsorted bulk tissue. A modified ARM-PCR protocol with three rounds of nested PCR amplified TCRbeta. From the multiplex PCR reads, TCRdb called clonotypes with MiXCR, one entry per CDR3 protein. The table lists 90,000 or so distinct CDR3 sequences, approximately 57% of them singletons. The sequenced material came from lung tumor tissue. The source of these receptors is a man aged 70-80 years with non-small cell lung cancer.

As regards this clonotype: Germline and junction disagree at one end, which may indicate a read error. CDR3: CSVGQIYNEQSF. CDR3 nucleotides: TGTAGCGTGGGACAGATCTACAATGAGCAGTCCTTC. The chain uses TRBV29-1 and TRBJ2-1, with 7 positions matching TRBD1. There are 12 residues in the CDR3. Germline V gene data show CDR1 as SQVTM and CDR2 as ANQGSEA.

In the case of this clonotype: This is likely a read error, given that the CDR3 carries no conserved phenylalanine or tryptophan at its end. This chain links TRBV29-1 with TRBJ1-1, with D unclear. Per germline, CDR1 SQVTM and CDR2 ANQGSEA. The CDR3 spans 14 residues. Trimming cost V 3 bases and J 2 bases, with 13 bases left between them. The CDR3 DNA sequence: TGCAGCGTTGAGCTTGACGGCTTAAACACTGAAGCTTTCTTA. It yields the protein CSVELDGLNTEAFL.

The chain employs TRBV7-6 and TRBJ2-1, with D hard to call. Germline CDR1 reads SGHVS; CDR2 reads FNYEAQ. The ends were cut back, 2 bases at V and 9 bases at J, with 17 bases in the middle. The CDR3 sequence is 15 residues long. The CDR3 DNA reads TGTGCCAGCAGCTTATTGCGGCAGGCTGGCGGTGAGCAGTTCTTC. This sequence encodes CASSLLRQAGGEQFF.

Regarding this clonotype: A read error may explain this, as a much larger clone is one base away. The V gene is TRBV6-6, the J gene TRBJ2-7, with TRBD1 identical over 7 bases. V shed 6 bases, J shed 0 bases, and the junction held 5 bases outside the gene matches. Germline loops: CDR1 MNHNY, CDR2 SVGAGI (reference sequence). The CDR3 sequence is 14 residues long. CDR3 protein: CASRGRDSSYEQYF. The CDR3 DNA is TGTGCCAGCAGGGGTCGGGACAGCTCCTACGAGCAGTACTTC.

The V and J genes are TRBV4-2 and TRBJ1-5; perhaps TRBD1 as D (6 bases). The CDR3 spans 13 residues. Germline values: CDR1 LGHNA, CDR2 YNFKEQ. The CDR3 nucleotides are TGTGTCAGTAGCACAGGGAGCAATCAGCCCCAGCATTTT. Its translation is CVSSTGSNQPQHF.

This clonotype was counted only a few times. The CDR3 sequence: CASSTGLAVSYEQYF. The CDR3 DNA is TGTGCCAGTAGTACCGGACTAGCGGTCTCCTACGAGCAGTACTTC. J is TRBJ2-7 and V is TRBV19, with TRBD2 matching over 10 bases. V gave up 4 bases and J gave up 0 bases; unmatched junction bases: 3. The CDR3 is 15 amino acids. CDR1 is LNHDA, CDR2 SQIVND, per germline (reference sequence).

This clonotype appeared many times. The rearrangement joins TRBV20-1 to TRBJ2-7; D call uncertain. The CDR3 has 11 amino acids. Trimming took off 3 bases at V and 3 bases at J, with 6 bases between the two ends. Germline CDR1 DFQATT, CDR2 SNEGSKA (reference sequence). The CDR3 bases are TGCAGTGCTAGTTATCTCTACGAGCAGTACTTC. Encoded protein: CSASYLYEQYF.

For this clonotype: One junction end does not reproduce the germline sequence, and a read error may be involved. This rearrangement joins TRBV12-3 or TRBV12-4 to TRBJ1-4; D is unresolved. The CDR3 sequence is 12 residues long. The CDR3: CASSPSSLRLSF. As DNA, the CDR3 is TGTGCCAGCAGTCCGTCTTCTCTGAGGCTGTCTTTT.

In the case of this clonotype: This may arise from a read error, as a much more abundant clone is one base away. J is TRBJ2-3 and V is TRBV28, with a possible D match to TRBD2 (6 bases). The ends were cut back, 3 bases at V and 2 bases at J, with 18 bases in the middle. Germline V gene lookup returns CDR1 MDHEN and CDR2 SYDVKM. CDR3 length: 17 amino acids. The CDR3 DNA reads TGTGCCAGCAGTTTCCGTTGGCAGCGGGCATTCACAGATACGCAGTATTTT. Its translation is CASSFRWQRAFTDTQYF.

The J gene is TRBJ1-5, the V gene TRBV20-1; TRBD1 agrees at 10 bases. TRBJ2-3 explains the end of the DNA better; the J call may be wrong. CDR1 and CDR2 from the germline V gene are DFQATT and SNEGSKA (reference sequence). There are 14 residues in the CDR3. CDR3 sequence: CSAHDRGQNQPQYF. CDR3 DNA: TGCAGTGCTCACGACAGGGGGCAGAATCAGCCCCAGTATTTT.

Comment on this clonotype: An end of the junction does not agree with germline; a read error may underlie this. The rearrangement uses TRBV6-5 and TRBJ2-7; 7 positions match TRBD1. The CDR3 covers 13 residues. Germline-derived CDR1 and CDR2 are MNHEY and SVGAGI. Here the CDR3 reads CASRQRDSYKQYF. Here the CDR3 DNA reads TGCGCCAGCAGGCAACGGGACAGCTACAAGCAATACTTC.

Regarding this clonotype: Germline is not matched at one junction end, which may reflect a read error. This chain joins TRBV10-1 and TRBJ2-2; 7 positions match TRBD2. Germline V lookup: CDR1 WNHNN, CDR2 SYGVQD (reference sequence). CDR3 length: 17 residues. CDR3: CASSVTGLAENIGELFF. The CDR3 DNA reads TGCGCCAGCAGTGTGACGGGGCTAGCGGAGAACATCGGGGAGCTGTTTTTT.